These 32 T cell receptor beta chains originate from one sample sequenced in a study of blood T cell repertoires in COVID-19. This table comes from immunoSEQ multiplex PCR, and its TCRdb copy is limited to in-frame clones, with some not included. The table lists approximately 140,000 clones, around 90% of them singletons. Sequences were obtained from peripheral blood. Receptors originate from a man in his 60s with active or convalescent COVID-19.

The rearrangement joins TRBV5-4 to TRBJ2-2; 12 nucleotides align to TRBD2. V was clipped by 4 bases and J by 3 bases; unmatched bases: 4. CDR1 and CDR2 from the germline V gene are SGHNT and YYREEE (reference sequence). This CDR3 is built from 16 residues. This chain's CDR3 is CASSRGLAGDTGELFF. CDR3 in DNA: TGTGCCAGCAGCAGGGGACTAGCGGGCGACACCGGGGAGCTGTTTTTT.

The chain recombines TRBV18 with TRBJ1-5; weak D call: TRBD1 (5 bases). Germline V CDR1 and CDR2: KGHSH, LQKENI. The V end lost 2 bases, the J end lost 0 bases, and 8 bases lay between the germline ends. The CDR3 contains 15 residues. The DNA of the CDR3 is TGTGCCAGCTCACCAAGGGGCTATAGCAATCAGCCCCAGCATTTT. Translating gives CASSPRGYSNQPQHF.

The CDR3 protein is CASSPRTETNEKLFF. The DNA of the CDR3 is TGTGCCAGCAGCCCCAGGACAGAAACTAATGAAAAACTGTTTTTT. V usage is TRBV7-9 and J usage is TRBJ1-4, with a weak D call TRBD1 (6 bases). Germline V gene data show CDR1 as SEHNR and CDR2 as FQNEAQ (reference sequence). This CDR3 comprises 15 residues. The V end was cut by 5 bases, the J end by 1 base, with 11 bases between.

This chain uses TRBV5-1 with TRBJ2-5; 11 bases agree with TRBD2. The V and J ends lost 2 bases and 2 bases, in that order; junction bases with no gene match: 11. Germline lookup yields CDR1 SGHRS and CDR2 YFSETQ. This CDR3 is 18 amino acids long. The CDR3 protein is CASSFLAGGAGAQETQYF. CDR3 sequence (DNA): TGCGCCAGCAGCTTCCTAGCGGGAGGAGCTGGAGCACAAGAGACCCAGTACTTC.

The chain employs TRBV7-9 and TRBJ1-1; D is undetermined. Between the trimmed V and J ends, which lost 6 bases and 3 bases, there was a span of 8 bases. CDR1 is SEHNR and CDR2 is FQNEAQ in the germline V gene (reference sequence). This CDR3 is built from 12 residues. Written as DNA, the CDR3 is TGTGCCAGCAGACAACGGGACACTGAAGCTTTCTTT. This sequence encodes CASRQRDTEAFF.

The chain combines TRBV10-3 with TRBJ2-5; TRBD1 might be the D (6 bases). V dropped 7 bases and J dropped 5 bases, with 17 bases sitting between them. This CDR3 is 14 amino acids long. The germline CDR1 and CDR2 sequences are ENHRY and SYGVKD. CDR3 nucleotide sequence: TGTGCCATCACCCCCGGGACATCAGGGGAGACCCAGTACTTC. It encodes CAITPGTSGETQYF.

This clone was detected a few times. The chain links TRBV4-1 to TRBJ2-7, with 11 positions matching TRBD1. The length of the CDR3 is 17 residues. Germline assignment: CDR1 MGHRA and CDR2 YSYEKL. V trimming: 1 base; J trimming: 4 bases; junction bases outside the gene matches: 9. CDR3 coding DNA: TGCGCCAGCAGCCAAGGGACAGGGGGCGGGCGGGAATACGAGCAGTACTTC. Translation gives CASSQGTGGGREYEQYF.

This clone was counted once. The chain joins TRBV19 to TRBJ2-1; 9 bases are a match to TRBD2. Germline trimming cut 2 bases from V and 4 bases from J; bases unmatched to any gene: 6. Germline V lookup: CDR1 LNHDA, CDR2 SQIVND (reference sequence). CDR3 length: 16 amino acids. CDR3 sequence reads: CASSIRGAGGYNEQFF. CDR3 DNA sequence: TGTGCCAGTAGTATACGGGGAGCGGGAGGATACAATGAGCAGTTCTTC.

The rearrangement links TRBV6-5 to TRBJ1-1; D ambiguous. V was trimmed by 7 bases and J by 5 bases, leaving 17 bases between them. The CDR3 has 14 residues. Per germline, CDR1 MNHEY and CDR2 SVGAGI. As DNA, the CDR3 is TGTGCCAGCACCTCAGGTGTCGGAAGGACTGAAGCTTTCTTT. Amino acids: CASTSGVGRTEAFF.

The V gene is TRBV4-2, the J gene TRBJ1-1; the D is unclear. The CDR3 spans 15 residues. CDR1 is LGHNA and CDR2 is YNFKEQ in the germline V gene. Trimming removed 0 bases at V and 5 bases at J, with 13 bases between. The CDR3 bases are TGTGCCAGCAGCCAAGATAAGGCTGGCGGAACTGAAGCTTTCTTT. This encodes CASSQDKAGGTEAFF.

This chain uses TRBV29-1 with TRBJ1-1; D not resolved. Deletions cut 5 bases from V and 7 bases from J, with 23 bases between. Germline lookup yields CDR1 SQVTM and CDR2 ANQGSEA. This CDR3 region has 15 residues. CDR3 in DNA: TGCAGCGTTCGACCAATCCTGACGGACTGGGGTGAAGCTTTCTTT. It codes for CSVRPILTDWGEAFF.

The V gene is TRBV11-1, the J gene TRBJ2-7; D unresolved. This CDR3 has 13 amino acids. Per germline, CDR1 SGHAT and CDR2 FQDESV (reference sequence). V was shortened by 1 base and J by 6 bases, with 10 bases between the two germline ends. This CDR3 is CASSLESLGEQYF. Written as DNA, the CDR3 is TGTGCCAGCAGCTTAGAATCACTTGGCGAGCAGTACTTC.

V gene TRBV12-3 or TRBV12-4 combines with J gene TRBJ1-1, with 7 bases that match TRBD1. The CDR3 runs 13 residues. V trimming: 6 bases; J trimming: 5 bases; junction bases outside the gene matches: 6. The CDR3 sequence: CASRWTGGTEAFF. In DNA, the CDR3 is TGTGCCAGCAGGTGGACAGGCGGAACTGAAGCTTTCTTT.

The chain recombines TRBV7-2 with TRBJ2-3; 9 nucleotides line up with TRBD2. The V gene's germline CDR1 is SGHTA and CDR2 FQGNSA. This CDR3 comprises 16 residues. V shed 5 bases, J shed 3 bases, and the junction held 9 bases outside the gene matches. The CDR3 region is CASSPNGLAGTDTQYF. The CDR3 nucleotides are TGTGCCAGCAGCCCTAACGGGCTAGCGGGAACAGATACGCAGTATTTT.

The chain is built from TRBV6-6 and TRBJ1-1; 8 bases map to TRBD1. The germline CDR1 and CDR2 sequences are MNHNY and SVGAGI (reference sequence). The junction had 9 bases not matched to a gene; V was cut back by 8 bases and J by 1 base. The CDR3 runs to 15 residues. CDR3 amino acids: CASEPTGVGNTEAFF. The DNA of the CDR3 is TGTGCCAGCGAACCGACAGGGGTGGGGAACACTGAAGCTTTCTTT.

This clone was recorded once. CDR3 region: CASRGSDGYTF. The CDR3 nucleotides read TGTGCCAGCAGGGGGAGTGATGGCTACACCTTC. The chain uses TRBV11-2 and TRBJ1-2; the D is unclear. V lost 6 bases to trimming and J lost 6 bases, with 8 bases between them. The CDR3 is 11 amino acids. CDR1 is SGHAT and CDR2 is FQNNGV in the germline V gene.

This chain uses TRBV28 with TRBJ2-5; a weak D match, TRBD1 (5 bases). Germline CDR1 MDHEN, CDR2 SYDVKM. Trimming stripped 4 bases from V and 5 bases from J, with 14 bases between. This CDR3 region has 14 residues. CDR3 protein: CASSSPAGRETQYF. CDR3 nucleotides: TGTGCCAGCAGTTCCCCCGCAGGGCGGGAGACCCAGTACTTC.

The CDR3 DNA is TGTGCCAGCAGTCCAACCGGGACAGGGCATGGCTACACCTTC. Its translation is CASSPTGTGHGYTF. This chain connects TRBV27 to TRBJ1-2; 9 bases align to TRBD1. This CDR3 is 14 amino acids long. Per germline, CDR1 MNHEY and CDR2 SMNVEV (reference sequence). After removal of 5 bases from V and 6 bases from J, the junction contained 7 bases not matched to a gene.

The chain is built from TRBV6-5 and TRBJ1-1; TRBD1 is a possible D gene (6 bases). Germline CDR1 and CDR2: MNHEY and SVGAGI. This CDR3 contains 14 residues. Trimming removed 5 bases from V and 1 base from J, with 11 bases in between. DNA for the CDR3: TGTGCCAGCAGTAAGGACAGAAGGAACACTGAAGCTTTCTTT. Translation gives CASSKDRRNTEAFF.

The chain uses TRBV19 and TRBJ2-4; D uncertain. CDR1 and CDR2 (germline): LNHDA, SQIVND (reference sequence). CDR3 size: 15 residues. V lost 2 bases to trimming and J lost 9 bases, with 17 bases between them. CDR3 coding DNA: TGTGCCAGTAGTATACCTTACCCCACCCTAACCATTCAGTACTTC. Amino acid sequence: CASSIPYPTLTIQYF.

CDR3 nucleotide sequence: TGTGCCAGCAGTCCCCGGGGAGGAACTAATGAAAAACTGTTTTTT. Residues: CASSPRGGTNEKLFF. This chain uses TRBV27 with TRBJ1-4; unclear D gene. This CDR3 has 15 amino acids. V dropped 5 bases and J dropped 1 base, with 11 bases sitting between them. The germline gives CDR1 MNHEY, CDR2 SMNVEV (reference sequence).

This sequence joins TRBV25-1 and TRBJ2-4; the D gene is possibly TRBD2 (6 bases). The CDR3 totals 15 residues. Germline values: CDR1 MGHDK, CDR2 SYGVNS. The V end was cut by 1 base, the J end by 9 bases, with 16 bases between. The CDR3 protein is CASSESGVRGGIQYF. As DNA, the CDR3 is TGTGCCAGCAGTGAATCGGGGGTAAGGGGTGGCATTCAGTACTTC.

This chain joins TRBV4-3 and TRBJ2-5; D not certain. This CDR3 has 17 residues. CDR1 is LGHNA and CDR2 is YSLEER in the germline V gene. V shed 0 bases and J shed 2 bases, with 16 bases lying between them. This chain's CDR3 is CASSQEIRSSSQETQYF. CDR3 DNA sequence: TGCGCCAGCAGCCAAGAGATCCGGAGCTCCTCACAAGAGACCCAGTACTTC.

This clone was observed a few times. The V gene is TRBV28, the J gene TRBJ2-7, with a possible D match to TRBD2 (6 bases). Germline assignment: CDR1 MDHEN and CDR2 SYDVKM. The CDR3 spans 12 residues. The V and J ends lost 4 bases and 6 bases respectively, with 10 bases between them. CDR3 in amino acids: CASSWRGSEQYF. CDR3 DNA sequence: TGTGCCAGCAGTTGGAGGGGTAGCGAGCAGTACTTC.

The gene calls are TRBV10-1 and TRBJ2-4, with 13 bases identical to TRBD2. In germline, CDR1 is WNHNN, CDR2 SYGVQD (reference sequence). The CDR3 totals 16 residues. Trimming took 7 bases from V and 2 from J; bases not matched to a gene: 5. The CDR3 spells CASTKTSGRTKNIQYF. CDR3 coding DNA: TGCGCCAGCACCAAGACTAGCGGGAGGACCAAAAACATTCAGTACTTC.

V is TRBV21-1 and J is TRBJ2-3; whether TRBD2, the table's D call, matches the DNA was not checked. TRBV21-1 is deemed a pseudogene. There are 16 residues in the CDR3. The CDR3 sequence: CASAVRCTKCTDTQYF. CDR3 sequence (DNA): TGTGCCAGCGCGGTAAGGTGTACGAAATGCACAGATACGCAGTATTTT.

CDR3 region: CASSPVRQVTYNEQFF. The CDR3 nucleotides are TGTGCCAGCAGCCCGGTTCGACAGGTAACCTACAATGAGCAGTTCTTC. V gene TRBV3-1 (or the pseudogene TRBV3-2) combines with J gene TRBJ2-1; weak D call: TRBD1 (6 bases). Germline assignment: CDR1 LGHDT and CDR2 YNNKEL (reference sequence). The CDR3 consists of 16 residues. Trimming left V 4 bases short and J 2 bases short, with 15 bases between.

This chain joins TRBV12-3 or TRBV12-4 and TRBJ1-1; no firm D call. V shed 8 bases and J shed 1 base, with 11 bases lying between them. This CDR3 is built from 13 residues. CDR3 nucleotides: TGTGCCAGCTCCCTCCGGGGGAACACTGAAGCTTTCTTT. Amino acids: CASSLRGNTEAFF.

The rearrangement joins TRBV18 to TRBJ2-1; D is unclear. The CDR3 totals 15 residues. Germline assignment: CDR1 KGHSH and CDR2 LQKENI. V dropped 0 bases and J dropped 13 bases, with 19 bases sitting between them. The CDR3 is CASSPPAGSPLSQFF. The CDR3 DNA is TGTGCCAGCTCACCACCGGCTGGCAGTCCACTTAGCCAGTTCTTC.

CDR3 region: CASSQLGLANTGELFF. In nucleotides, the CDR3 is TGCGCCAGCAGCCAACTGGGCCTCGCGAACACCGGGGAGCTGTTTTTT. The chain links TRBV4-1 to TRBJ2-2; unclear D gene. Germline lookup yields CDR1 MGHRA and CDR2 YSYEKL. The CDR3 has 16 residues. The ends were cut back, 2 bases at V and 0 bases at J, with 10 bases in the middle.

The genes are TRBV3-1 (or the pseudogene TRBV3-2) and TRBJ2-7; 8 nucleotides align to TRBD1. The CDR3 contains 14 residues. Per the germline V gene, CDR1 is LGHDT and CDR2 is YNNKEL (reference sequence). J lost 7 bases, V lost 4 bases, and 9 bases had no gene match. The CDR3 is CASSLQGAVWEQYF. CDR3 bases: TGTGCCAGCAGCCTTCAGGGGGCTGTCTGGGAGCAGTACTTC.

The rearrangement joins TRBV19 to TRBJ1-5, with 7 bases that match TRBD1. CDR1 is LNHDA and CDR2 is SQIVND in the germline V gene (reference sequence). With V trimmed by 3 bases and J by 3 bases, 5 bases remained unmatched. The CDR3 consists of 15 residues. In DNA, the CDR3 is TGTGCCAGTAGTATCATAACAGGGGTCAATCAGCCCCAGCATTTT. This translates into CASSIITGVNQPQHF.